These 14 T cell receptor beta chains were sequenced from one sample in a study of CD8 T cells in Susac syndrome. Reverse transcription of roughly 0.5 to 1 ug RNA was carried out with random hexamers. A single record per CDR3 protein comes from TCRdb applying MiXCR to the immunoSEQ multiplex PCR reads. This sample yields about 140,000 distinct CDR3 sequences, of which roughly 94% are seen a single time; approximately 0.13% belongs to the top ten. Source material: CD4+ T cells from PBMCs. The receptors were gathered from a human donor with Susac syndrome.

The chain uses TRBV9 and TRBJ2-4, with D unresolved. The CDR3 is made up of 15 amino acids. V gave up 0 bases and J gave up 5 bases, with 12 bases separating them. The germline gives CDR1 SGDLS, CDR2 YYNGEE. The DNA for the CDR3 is TGTGCCAGCAGCGTAGACTTGTTGACGGAAAACATTCAGTACTTC. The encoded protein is CASSVDLLTENIQYF.

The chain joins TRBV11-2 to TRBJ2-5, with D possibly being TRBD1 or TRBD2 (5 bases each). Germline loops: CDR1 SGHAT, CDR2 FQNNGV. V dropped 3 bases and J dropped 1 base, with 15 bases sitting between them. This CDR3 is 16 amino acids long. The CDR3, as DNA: TGTGCCAGCAGCTTCCCCCGGGGCGAGTTCCAAGAGACCCAGTACTTC. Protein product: CASSFPRGEFQETQYF.

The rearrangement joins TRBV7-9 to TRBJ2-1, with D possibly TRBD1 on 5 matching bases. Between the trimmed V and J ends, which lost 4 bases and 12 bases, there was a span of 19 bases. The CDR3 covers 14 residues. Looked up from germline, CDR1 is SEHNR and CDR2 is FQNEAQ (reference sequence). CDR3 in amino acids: CASSSVTALRVQFF. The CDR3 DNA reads TGTGCCAGCAGCTCCGTGACTGCCCTCAGGGTGCAGTTCTTC.

The CDR3 is CSVEDQGILNTEAFF. CDR3 nucleotides: TGCAGCGTTGAAGATCAGGGAATCTTGAACACTGAAGCTTTCTTT. This chain joins TRBV29-1 and TRBJ1-1, with D possibly TRBD1 on 5 matching bases. Trimming took off 0 bases at V and 0 bases at J, with 11 bases between the two ends. The CDR3 runs to 15 residues. In germline, CDR1 is SQVTM, CDR2 ANQGSEA.

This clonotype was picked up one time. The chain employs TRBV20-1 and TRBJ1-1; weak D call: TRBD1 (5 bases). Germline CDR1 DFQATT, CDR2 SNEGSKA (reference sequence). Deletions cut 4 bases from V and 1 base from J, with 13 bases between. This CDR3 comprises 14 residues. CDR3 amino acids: CSAMPGRRNTEAFF. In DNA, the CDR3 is TGCAGTGCTATGCCAGGGCGGAGGAACACTGAAGCTTTCTTT.

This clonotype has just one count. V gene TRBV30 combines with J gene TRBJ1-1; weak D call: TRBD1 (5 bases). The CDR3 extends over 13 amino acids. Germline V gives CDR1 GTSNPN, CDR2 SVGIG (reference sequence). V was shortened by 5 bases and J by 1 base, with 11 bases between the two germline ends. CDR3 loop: CAWDSGSNTEAFF. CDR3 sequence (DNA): TGTGCCTGGGACTCAGGGTCGAACACTGAAGCTTTCTTT.

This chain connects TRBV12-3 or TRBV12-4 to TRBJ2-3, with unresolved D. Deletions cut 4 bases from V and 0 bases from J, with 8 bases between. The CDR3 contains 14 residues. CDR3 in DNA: TGTGCCAGCAGTTGGGATCCTAGCACAGATACGCAGTATTTT. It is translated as CASSWDPSTDTQYF.

The CDR3 loop reads CASSPLRGALDNEQFF. DNA for the CDR3: TGTGCCAGCTCACCACTCCGGGGGGCTCTCGACAATGAGCAGTTCTTC. The J gene is TRBJ2-1, the V gene TRBV18; perhaps TRBD2 as D (7 bases). This CDR3 contains 16 residues. Trimming shortened V by 1 base and J by 5 bases, and 15 bases separated the two germline ends. Per germline, CDR1 KGHSH and CDR2 LQKENI.

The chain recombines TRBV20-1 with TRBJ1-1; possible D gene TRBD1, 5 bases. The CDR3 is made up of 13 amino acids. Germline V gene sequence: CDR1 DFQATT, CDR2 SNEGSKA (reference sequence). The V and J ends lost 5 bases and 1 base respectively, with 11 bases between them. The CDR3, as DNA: TGCAGTGCTGGGGACTTGACGAACACTGAAGCTTTCTTT. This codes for CSAGDLTNTEAFF.

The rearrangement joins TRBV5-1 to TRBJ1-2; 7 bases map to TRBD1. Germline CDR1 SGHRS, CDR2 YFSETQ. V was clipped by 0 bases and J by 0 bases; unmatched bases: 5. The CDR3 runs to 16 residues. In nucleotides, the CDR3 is TGCGCCAGCAGCTTGGGCGGACAGGACCCTAACTATGGCTACACCTTC. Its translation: CASSLGGQDPNYGYTF. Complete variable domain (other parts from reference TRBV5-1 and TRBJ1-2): KAGVTQTPRYLIKTRGQQVTLSCSPISGHRSVSWYQQTPGQGLQFLFEYFSETQRNKGNFPGRFSGRQFSNSRSEMNVSTLELGDSALYLCASSLGGQDPNYGYTFGSGTRLTVV.

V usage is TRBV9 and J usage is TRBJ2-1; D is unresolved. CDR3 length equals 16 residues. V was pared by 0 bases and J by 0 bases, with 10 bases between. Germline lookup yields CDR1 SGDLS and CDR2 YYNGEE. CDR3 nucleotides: TGTGCCAGCAGCGTAGCTCCCAGCGACTCCTACAATGAGCAGTTCTTC. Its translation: CASSVAPSDSYNEQFF. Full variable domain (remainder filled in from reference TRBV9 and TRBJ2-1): DSGVTQTPKHLITATGQRVTLRCSPRSGDLSVYWYQQSLDQGLQFLIQYYNGEERAKGNILERFSAQQFPDLHSELNLSSLELGDSALYFCASSVAPSDSYNEQFFGPGTRLTVL.

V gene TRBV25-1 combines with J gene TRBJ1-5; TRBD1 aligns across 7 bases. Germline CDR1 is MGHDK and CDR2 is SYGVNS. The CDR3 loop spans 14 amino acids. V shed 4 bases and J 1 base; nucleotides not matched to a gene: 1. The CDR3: CASSVQGSNQPQHF. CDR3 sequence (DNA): TGTGCCAGCAGTGTACAGGGGAGCAATCAGCCCCAGCATTTT.

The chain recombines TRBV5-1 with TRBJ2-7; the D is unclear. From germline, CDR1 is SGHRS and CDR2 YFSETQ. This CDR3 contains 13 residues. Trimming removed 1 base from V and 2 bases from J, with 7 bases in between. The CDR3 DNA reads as TGCGCCAGCAGCTTGCGGGTACCCTACGAGCAGTACTTC. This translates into CASSLRVPYEQYF.

The CDR3 DNA sequence: TGTGCCAGCAGTTTACGACAGGGGTGGAATTCACCCCTCCACTTT. Translating it yields CASSLRQGWNSPLHF. This chain connects TRBV12-3 or TRBV12-4 to TRBJ1-6; TRBD1 matches 8 bases. V dropped 2 bases and J dropped 7; count of bases not matched to a gene: 4. CDR3 size: 15 residues.